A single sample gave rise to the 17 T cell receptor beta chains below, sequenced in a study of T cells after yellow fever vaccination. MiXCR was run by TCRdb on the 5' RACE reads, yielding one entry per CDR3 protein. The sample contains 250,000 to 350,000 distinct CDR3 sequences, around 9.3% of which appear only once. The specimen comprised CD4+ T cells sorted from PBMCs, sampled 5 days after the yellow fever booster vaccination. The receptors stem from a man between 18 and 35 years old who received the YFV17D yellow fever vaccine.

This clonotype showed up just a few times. The CDR3 DNA reads as TGTGCCAGCAGCGTATCCGGGGCCGCTAATCAGCCCCAGCATTTT. Its translation: CASSVSGAANQPQHF. The V gene is TRBV9, the J gene TRBJ1-5, with D possibly matching TRBD1 (5 bases). This CDR3 is built from 15 residues. CDR1 and CDR2 from the germline V gene are SGDLS and YYNGEE. V was clipped by 1 base and J by 4 bases, with 12 bases between them.

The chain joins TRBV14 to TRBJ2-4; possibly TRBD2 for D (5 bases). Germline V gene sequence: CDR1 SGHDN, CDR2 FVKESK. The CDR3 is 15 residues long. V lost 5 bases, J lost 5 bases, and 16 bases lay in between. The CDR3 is CASSSLGSGENIQYF. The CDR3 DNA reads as TGTGCCAGCAGCTCCTTGGGGAGCGGAGAAAACATTCAGTACTTC. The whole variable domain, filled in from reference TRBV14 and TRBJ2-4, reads EAGVTQFPSHSVIEKGQTVTLRCDPISGHDNLYWYRRVMGKEIKFLLHFVKESKQDESGMPNNRFLAERTGGTYSTLKVQPAELEDSGVYFCASSSLGSGENIQYFGAGTRLSVL.

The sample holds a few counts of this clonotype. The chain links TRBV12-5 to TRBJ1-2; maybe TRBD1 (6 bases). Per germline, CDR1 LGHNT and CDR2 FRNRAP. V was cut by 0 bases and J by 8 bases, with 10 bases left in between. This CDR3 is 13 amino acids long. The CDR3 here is CASGLVAGGGYTF. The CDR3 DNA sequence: TGTGCTAGTGGTTTGGTCGCCGGGGGCGGCTACACCTTC.

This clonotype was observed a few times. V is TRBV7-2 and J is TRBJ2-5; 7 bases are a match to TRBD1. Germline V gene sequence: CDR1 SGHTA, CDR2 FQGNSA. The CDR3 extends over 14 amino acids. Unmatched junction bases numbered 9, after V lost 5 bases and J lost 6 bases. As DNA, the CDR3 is TGTGCCAGCAGCCCTAGCCGGGACAGCCAGACCCAGTACTTC. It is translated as CASSPSRDSQTQYF.

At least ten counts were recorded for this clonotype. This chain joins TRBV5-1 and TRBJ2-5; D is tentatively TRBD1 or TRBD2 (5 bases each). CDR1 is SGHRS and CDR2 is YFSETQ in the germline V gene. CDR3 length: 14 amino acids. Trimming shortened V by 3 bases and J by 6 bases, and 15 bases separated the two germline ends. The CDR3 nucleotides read TGCGCCAGCAGCTGGAGAGGGACGCGTCAGACCCAGTACTTC. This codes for CASSWRGTRQTQYF.

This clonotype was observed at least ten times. CDR3 residues: CASSPGAYEQYV. In nucleotides, the CDR3 is TGTGCCAGCAGCCCAGGGGCCTACGAGCAGTACGTC. This chain connects TRBV11-2 to TRBJ2-7; TRBD1 might be the D (6 bases). Germline lookup yields CDR1 SGHAT and CDR2 FQNNGV. This CDR3 has 12 residues. V lost 5 bases to trimming and J lost 2 bases, with 7 bases between them.

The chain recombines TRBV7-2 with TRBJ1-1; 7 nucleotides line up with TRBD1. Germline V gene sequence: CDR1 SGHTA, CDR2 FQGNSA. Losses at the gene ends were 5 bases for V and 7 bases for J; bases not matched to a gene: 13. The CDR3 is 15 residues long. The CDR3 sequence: CASSTYGDRAGEAFF. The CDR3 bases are TGTGCCAGCAGCACCTACGGCGACAGGGCTGGTGAAGCTTTCTTT. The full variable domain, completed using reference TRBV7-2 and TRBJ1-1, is GAGVSQSPSNKVTEKGKDVELRCDPISGHTALYWYRQSLGQGLEFLIYFQGNSAPDKSGLPSDRFSAERTGGSVSTLTIQRTQQEDSAVYLCASSTYGDRAGEAFFGQGTRLTVV.

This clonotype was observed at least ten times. The chain's CDR3 is CASSPTGWGTEAFF. In DNA, the CDR3 is TGTGCCAGCAGTCCAACAGGGTGGGGCACTGAAGCTTTCTTT. The genes are TRBV12-3 or TRBV12-4 and TRBJ1-1, with D maybe TRBD1 (6 bases). There are 14 residues in the CDR3. Trimming stripped 5 bases from V and 4 bases from J, with 14 bases between.

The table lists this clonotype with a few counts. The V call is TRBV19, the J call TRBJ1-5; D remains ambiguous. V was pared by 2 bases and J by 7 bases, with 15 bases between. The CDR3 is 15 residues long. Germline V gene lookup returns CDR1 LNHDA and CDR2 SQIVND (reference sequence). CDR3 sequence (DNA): TGTGCCAGTAGTATAAAGCTCACCCTTCCCCAGCCCCAGCATTTT. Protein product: CASSIKLTLPQPQHF.

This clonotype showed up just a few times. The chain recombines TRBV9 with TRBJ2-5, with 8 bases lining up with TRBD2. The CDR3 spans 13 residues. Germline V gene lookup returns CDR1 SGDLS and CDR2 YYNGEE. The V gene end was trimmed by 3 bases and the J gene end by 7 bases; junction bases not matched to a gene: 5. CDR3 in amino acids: CASSGTSPGTQYF. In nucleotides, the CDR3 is TGTGCCAGCAGCGGGACTAGCCCAGGGACCCAGTACTTC.

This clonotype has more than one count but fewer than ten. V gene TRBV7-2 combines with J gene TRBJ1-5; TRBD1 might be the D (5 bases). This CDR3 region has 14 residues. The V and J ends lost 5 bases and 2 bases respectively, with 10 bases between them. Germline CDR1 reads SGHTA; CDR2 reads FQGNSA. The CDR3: CASSLQDRNQPQHF. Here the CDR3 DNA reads TGTGCCAGCAGCCTACAGGATCGCAATCAGCCCCAGCATTTT.

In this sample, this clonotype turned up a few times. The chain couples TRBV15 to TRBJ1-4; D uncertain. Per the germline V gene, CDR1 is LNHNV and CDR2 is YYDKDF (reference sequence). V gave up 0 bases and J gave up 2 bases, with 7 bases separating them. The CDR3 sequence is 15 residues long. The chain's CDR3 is CATSRDVDTNEKLFF. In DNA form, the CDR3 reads TGTGCCACCAGCAGAGACGTGGATACTAATGAAAAACTGTTTTTT.

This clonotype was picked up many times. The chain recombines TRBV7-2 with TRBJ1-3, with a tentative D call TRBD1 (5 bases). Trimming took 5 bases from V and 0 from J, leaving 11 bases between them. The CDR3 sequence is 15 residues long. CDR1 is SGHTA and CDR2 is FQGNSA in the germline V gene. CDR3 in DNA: TGTGCCAGCAGCCTGTGGGGGGGCTCTGGAAACACCATATATTTT. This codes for CASSLWGGSGNTIYF.

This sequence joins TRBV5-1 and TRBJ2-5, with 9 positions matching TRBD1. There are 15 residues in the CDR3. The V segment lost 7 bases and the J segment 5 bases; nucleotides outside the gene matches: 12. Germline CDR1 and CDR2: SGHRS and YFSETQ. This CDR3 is CASSREGQGYETQYF. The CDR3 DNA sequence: TGCGCCAGCTCCCGTGAGGGACAGGGTTACGAGACCCAGTACTTC.

In nucleotides, the CDR3 is TGTGCCAGCAGCTCCGCTCACGGACTGGGAGGTTCCGAGCAGTACGTC. Its protein is CASSSAHGLGGSEQYV. The chain employs TRBV11-2 and TRBJ2-7; perhaps TRBD2 as D (6 bases). The CDR3 loop spans 16 amino acids. The germline CDR1 and CDR2 sequences are SGHAT and FQNNGV. Trimming left V 4 bases short and J 6 bases short, with 22 bases between.

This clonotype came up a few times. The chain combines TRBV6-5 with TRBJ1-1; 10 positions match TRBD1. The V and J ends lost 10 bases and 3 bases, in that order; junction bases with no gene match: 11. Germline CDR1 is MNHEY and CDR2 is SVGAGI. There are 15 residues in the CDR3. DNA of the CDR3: TGTGCCACACGGAGGGGGACAGGGGCTGACACTGAAGCTTTCTTT. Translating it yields CATRRGTGADTEAFF.

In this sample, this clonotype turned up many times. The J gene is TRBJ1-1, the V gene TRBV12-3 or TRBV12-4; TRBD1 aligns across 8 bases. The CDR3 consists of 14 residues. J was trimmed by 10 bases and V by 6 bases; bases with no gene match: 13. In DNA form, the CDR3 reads TGTGCCAGCAGCTCCGCACCCTACAGGGGGGGAGCTTTCTTT. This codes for CASSSAPYRGGAFF.